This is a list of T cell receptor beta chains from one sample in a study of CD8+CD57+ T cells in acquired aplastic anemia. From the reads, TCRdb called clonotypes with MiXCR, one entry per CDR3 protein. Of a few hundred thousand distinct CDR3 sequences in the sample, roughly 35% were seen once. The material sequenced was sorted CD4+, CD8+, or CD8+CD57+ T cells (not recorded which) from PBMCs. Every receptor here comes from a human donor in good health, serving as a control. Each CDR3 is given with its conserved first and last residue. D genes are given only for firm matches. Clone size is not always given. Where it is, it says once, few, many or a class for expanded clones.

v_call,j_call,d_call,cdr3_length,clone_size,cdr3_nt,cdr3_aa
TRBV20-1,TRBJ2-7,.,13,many,TGCAGTGCTAGAGATATCCGGGGATACGAGCAGTACTTC,CSARDIRGYEQYF
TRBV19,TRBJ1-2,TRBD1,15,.,TGTGCCAGTGTGCAAAGGGCAGGGGGCGGGAATGGCTACACCTTC,CASVQRAGGGNGYTF
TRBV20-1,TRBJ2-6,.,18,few,TGCAGTGCTAGGGCACCTCAGGGGAGTTACTCTGGGGCCAACGTCCTGACTTTC,CSARAPQGSYSGANVLTF
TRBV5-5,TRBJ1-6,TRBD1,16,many,TGTGCCAGCAGACTGGGGACAGGCTTCCGCCTCGGGACCCTCCACTTT,CASRLGTGFRLGTLHF
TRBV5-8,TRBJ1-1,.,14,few,TGTGCCAGCAGGCAAGACACCTGGAACACTGAAGCTTTCTTT,CASRQDTWNTEAFF
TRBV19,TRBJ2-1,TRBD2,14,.,TGTGCCAGTAGGGCAGCGGGAGATTACAATGAGCAGTTCTTC,CASRAAGDYNEQFF
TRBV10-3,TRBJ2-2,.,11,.,TGTGCCATCAGTGAGTCAGGGGAGCTGTTTTTT,CAISESGELFF
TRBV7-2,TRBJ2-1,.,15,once,TGTGCCGGCAGCTTAGCTAGCACTATCAGGGAAGGGCAGTTCTTC,CAGSLASTIREGQFF
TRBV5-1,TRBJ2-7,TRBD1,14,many,TGCGCCAGCAGCTTGTCGGGACAGGACTACGAGCAGTACTTC,CASSLSGQDYEQYF
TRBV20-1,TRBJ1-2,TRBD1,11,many,TGCAGTGCTAGGACAGGGACGGGCTACACCTTC,CSARTGTGYTF
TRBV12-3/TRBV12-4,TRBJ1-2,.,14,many,TGTGCCAGCAGTTTGAGGCAGGGACTCTATGGCTACACCTTC,CASSLRQGLYGYTF
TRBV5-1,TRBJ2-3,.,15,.,TGCGCCAGCAGCTTGCGCACGGGAGCTACAGATACGCAGTATTTT,CASSLRTGATDTQYF
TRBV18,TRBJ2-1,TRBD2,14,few,TGTGCCAGCTCACCGGGACTAGCGAGAAATGAGCAGTTCTTC,CASSPGLARNEQFF